The 21 T cell receptor beta chains presented below share a single source sample, sequenced in a study of T cell changes during pregnancy in multiple sclerosis. TCRdb's copy holds only in-frame clones and misses some; the assay was immunoSEQ multiplex PCR. Among roughly 93,000 clones, 85% to 95% were seen once, and the ten largest hold roughly 1.9%. Sequenced here: peripheral blood, sampled in the first trimester of pregnancy. The receptors here all came from a female donor in good health, enrolled as a control in a pregnancy study.

The rearrangement links TRBV30 to TRBJ1-4; TRBD1 matches 7 bases. Germline V gene lookup returns CDR1 GTSNPN and CDR2 SVGIG (reference sequence). The V and J ends lost 3 bases and 6 bases, in that order; junction bases with no gene match: 13. The length of the CDR3 is 16 residues. CDR3 loop: CAWSRRRQGLDEKLFF. The DNA of the CDR3 is TGTGCCTGGAGCCGGAGGCGACAGGGTCTTGATGAAAAACTGTTTTTT.

The CDR3 protein is CASSLERVSEQYF. The CDR3 nucleotides are TGCGCCAGCAGCTTGGAACGGGTATCAGAGCAGTACTTC. This chain connects TRBV5-1 to TRBJ2-7; D is unresolved. Deletions cut 0 bases from V and 7 bases from J, with 11 bases between. Germline lookup yields CDR1 SGHRS and CDR2 YFSETQ. The CDR3 is made up of 13 amino acids.

J is TRBJ1-1 and V is TRBV7-6, with D perhaps matching TRBD1 (6 bases). Germline CDR1 is SGHVS and CDR2 is FNYEAQ. V was cut by 4 bases and J by 5 bases, with 17 bases left in between. This CDR3 contains 15 residues. The CDR3 loop reads CASSWVPGAGTEAFF. CDR3 nucleotide sequence: TGTGCCAGCAGCTGGGTCCCAGGGGCAGGGACTGAAGCTTTCTTT.

CDR3 nucleotide sequence: TGTGCCAGCAGCTTAACGGGGAGTAGAGGGACGCGGGGAGAGACCCAGTACTTC. Amino acid sequence: CASSLTGSRGTRGETQYF. The genes are TRBV7-3 and TRBJ2-5; a weak D match, TRBD2 (6 bases). This CDR3 comprises 18 residues. Trimming took 0 bases from V and 4 from J, leaving 21 bases between them. Germline-derived CDR1 and CDR2 are SGHTA and FQGTGA.

This clone has just one count. The rearrangement links TRBV19 to TRBJ1-6; D call uncertain. This CDR3 has 12 amino acids. From germline, CDR1 is LNHDA and CDR2 SQIVND (reference sequence). Trimming left V 9 bases short and J 3 bases short, with 6 bases between. CDR3 residues: CASQDYNSPLHF. The CDR3 DNA reads TGTGCCAGCCAGGACTATAATTCACCCCTCCACTTT.

The chain is built from TRBV7-3 and TRBJ2-5, with D possibly being TRBD2 (7 bases). V was cut by 5 bases and J by 5 bases, with 12 bases left in between. This CDR3 comprises 13 residues. In germline, CDR1 is SGHTA, CDR2 FQGTGA. CDR3 sequence (DNA): TGTGCCAGCAGCGGGGGGGCCGGGGAGACCCAGTACTTC. It is translated as CASSGGAGETQYF.

The chain recombines TRBV9 with TRBJ1-1, with D possibly matching TRBD1 (6 bases). V lost 0 bases, J lost 8 bases, and 11 bases lay in between. Germline CDR1 is SGDLS and CDR2 is YYNGEE. The CDR3 totals 13 residues. CDR3 loop: CASSVGGGGEAFF. CDR3 bases: TGTGCCAGCAGCGTAGGGGGAGGGGGGGAAGCTTTCTTT.

V and J are TRBV7-2 and TRBJ2-1; 7 bases fit TRBD1. J was trimmed by 12 bases and V by 5 bases; bases with no gene match: 7. The V gene's germline CDR1 is SGHTA and CDR2 FQGNSA. The CDR3 is 12 residues long. As DNA, the CDR3 is TGTGCCAGCAGCCCCAAGGACAGGACGCAGTTCTTC. Translated, it gives CASSPKDRTQFF.

This chain uses TRBV6-1 with TRBJ2-3; tentatively, D is TRBD2 (5 bases). This CDR3 region has 13 residues. With 4 bases removed from V and 10 bases from J, the gap between germline ends came to 15 bases. CDR1 MNHNS and CDR2 SASEGT come from the germline V gene. The CDR3 DNA is TGTGCCAGCAGTGCCCTCGTCGGGGTAGCGCAGTATTTT. This encodes CASSALVGVAQYF.

The chain links TRBV4-3 to TRBJ2-1, with 9 bases matching TRBD1. The length of the CDR3 is 17 residues. The trim removed 0 bases at V and 3 bases at J, leaving 6 bases unmatched. The germline V gene encodes CDR1 LGHNA and CDR2 YSLEER. The CDR3 sequence: CASSQERRQGVYNEQFF. As DNA, the CDR3 is TGCGCCAGCAGCCAAGAACGACGACAGGGGGTCTACAATGAGCAGTTCTTC.

This chain links TRBV28 with TRBJ1-5, with a tentative D call TRBD1 (5 bases). Germline loops: CDR1 MDHEN, CDR2 SYDVKM. The CDR3 has 13 amino acids. The V end lost 11 bases, the J end lost 11 bases, and 22 bases lay between the germline ends. The CDR3 loop reads CAGARALDSAQHF. DNA for the CDR3: TGTGCCGGGGCCCGGGCCCTAGATTCGGCCCAGCATTTT.

The V and J genes are TRBV4-3 and TRBJ1-1; a weak D match, TRBD1 (5 bases). Per germline, CDR1 LGHNA and CDR2 YSLEER. V was clipped by 4 bases and J by 0 bases, with 12 bases between them. The length of the CDR3 is 15 residues. Here the CDR3 reads CASSRSGAMNTEAFF. In DNA, the CDR3 is TGCGCCAGCAGCCGTAGCGGGGCAATGAACACTGAAGCTTTCTTT.

This rearrangement joins TRBV4-3 to TRBJ1-3, with 9 bases aligning to TRBD1. The CDR3 loop spans 15 amino acids. V shed 0 bases, J shed 5 bases, and the junction held 2 bases outside the gene matches. Germline CDR1 LGHNA, CDR2 YSLEER. The CDR3 region is CASSQEQGARNTIYF. DNA for the CDR3: TGCGCCAGCAGCCAAGAACAGGGGGCGAGAAACACCATATATTTT.

This chain joins TRBV29-1 and TRBJ1-4; 9 positions match TRBD1. Germline lookup yields CDR1 SQVTM and CDR2 ANQGSEA. This CDR3 is built from 15 residues. The junction had 10 bases not matched to a gene; V was cut back by 4 bases and J by 7 bases. The CDR3 spells CSVATSTGGFEKLFF. The CDR3 DNA sequence: TGCAGCGTTGCAACGTCGACAGGGGGTTTTGAAAAACTGTTTTTT.

This rearrangement joins TRBV11-2 to TRBJ2-7; D perhaps matches TRBD2 (6 bases). The CDR3 consists of 12 residues. Deletions cut 8 bases from V and 5 bases from J, with 13 bases between. Germline loops: CDR1 SGHAT, CDR2 FQNNGV. The CDR3 spells CASRSREDEQYF. Here the CDR3 DNA reads TGTGCCAGCCGATCCAGGGAGGACGAGCAGTACTTC.

The rearrangement uses TRBV6-1 and TRBJ1-1; a possible D gene is TRBD1 (6 bases). CDR1 and CDR2 (germline): MNHNS, SASEGT. There are 14 residues in the CDR3. Trimming pared 6 bases from V and 7 bases from J, leaving 18 bases between. CDR3 sequence (DNA): TGTGCCAGCAGCCGAGGACAGCCAAGTGGTGAAGCTTTCTTT. Residues: CASSRGQPSGEAFF.

CDR3 bases: TGTGCCAGCAGCTTAGGAGGTAGCGGGGGGGTCCGTGATACGCAGTATTTT. This gives the protein CASSLGGSGGVRDTQYF. The V and J genes are TRBV7-2 and TRBJ2-3; 11 nucleotides align to TRBD2. Germline V CDR1 and CDR2: SGHTA, FQGNSA. CDR3 length: 17 amino acids. With V trimmed by 1 base and J by 6 bases, 9 bases remained unmatched.

The chain combines TRBV5-1 with TRBJ1-2; the D is unclear. CDR1 and CDR2 from the germline V gene are SGHRS and YFSETQ. Between the trimmed V and J ends, which lost 0 bases and 3 bases, there was a span of 12 bases. The CDR3 runs to 15 residues. The DNA of the CDR3 is TGCGCCAGCAGCTTGGGGCCGACCGGGGACTATGGCTACACCTTC. Encoded protein: CASSLGPTGDYGYTF.

This clone was picked up one time. As DNA, the CDR3 is TGCGCCAGCAGCCAAGTTCAGCGGGGGGCCCCCTATACGCAGTATTTT. Protein: CASSQVQRGAPYTQYF. This chain joins TRBV4-3 and TRBJ2-3; the match to TRBD2 covers 9 bases. In germline, CDR1 is LGHNA, CDR2 YSLEER. The CDR3 extends over 16 amino acids. The J segment lost 7 bases and the V segment lost 1 base, leaving 9 bases of the junction unmatched.

This sequence joins TRBV18 and TRBJ1-6; the D gene is possibly TRBD1 (6 bases). The CDR3 is 12 amino acids. V gave up 5 bases and J gave up 7 bases, with 6 bases separating them. CDR1 KGHSH and CDR2 LQKENI come from the germline V gene. The CDR3 spells CASSTGNSPLHF. DNA for the CDR3: TGTGCCAGCTCAACAGGGAATTCACCCCTCCACTTT.

The chain carries TRBV11-2 and TRBJ2-7; D might be TRBD1 (6 bases). CDR1 SGHAT and CDR2 FQNNGV come from the germline V gene. Deletions cut 1 base from V and 0 bases from J, with 13 bases between. The length of the CDR3 is 16 residues. Here the CDR3 DNA reads TGTGCCAGCAGCTTAGTGGTCCAGGGGAGCTCCTACGAGCAGTACTTC. Translating gives CASSLVVQGSSYEQYF.